Listed below are T cell receptor beta chains from one sample, sequenced in a study of low-dose radiotherapy and immunotherapy resistance in tumors. TCRdb re-derived calls from the reads in MiXCR, one entry per CDR3 protein. The repertoire holds some 82,000 distinct CDR3 sequences, about 20% seen once, with less than 6% in the top ten. The sequences come from PBMCs, collected before treatment. The receptors were sampled from a male donor with prostate cancer. Both conserved end residues are part of each CDR3.

TRBJ2-5,TRBV9,CASSAEGQGASTQYF
TRBJ2-4,TRBV29-1,CSVQGPPDHF
TRBJ2-1,TRBV29-1,CSVSRGTDEQFF
TRBJ1-3,TRBV30,CAWSVGGHSGNTIYF
TRBJ2-1,TRBV11-2,CASSLRDGRYNEQFF
TRBJ2-7,TRBV12-3/TRBV12-4,CASSRGTSGYYEQYF
TRBJ2-2,TRBV7-2,CASSPGARSTGELFF
TRBJ1-1,TRBV6-6,CASSSGQGLPEAFF
TRBJ2-5,TRBV7-2,CASSLRRDQETQYF
TRBJ1-1,TRBV20-1,CSPYQENTEAFF
TRBJ2-6,TRBV5-6,CASSLLASGFGANVLTF
TRBJ2-7,TRBV7-2,CASSLDRASYEQYF
TRBJ2-5,TRBV7-9,CASSPQGAPPETQYF
TRBJ1-2,TRBV28,CASSLVWAGGYGYTF
TRBJ2-1,TRBV14,CASTPLRGGLYNEQFF
TRBJ1-1,TRBV18,CASSQTVNTEAFF
TRBJ1-5,TRBV6-1,CASSGDRGPFNQPQHF
TRBJ2-5,TRBV7-2,CASSLEAMKETQYF
TRBJ1-2,TRBV7-8,CASSGQGWVDGYTF
TRBJ2-1,TRBV20-1,CSASGGPQVDEQFF
TRBJ2-7,TRBV11-2,CASSSNSGTGGIDEQYF
TRBJ2-1,TRBV11-2,CASSLPQGFTNEQFF
TRBJ1-5,TRBV20-1,CSARDSNQPQHF
TRBJ2-5,TRBV6-2/TRBV6-3,CASSYSASGRAGQETQYF
TRBJ1-4,TRBV4-1,CASRAPGTGDYGEKLFF
TRBJ2-6,TRBV11-3,CASSLLAQSNLTF
TRBJ2-5,TRBV20-1,CSAPLGTSIQTQYF
TRBJ2-1,TRBV20-1,CSASRQRNEQFF
TRBJ2-5,TRBV12-3/TRBV12-4,CASSRTSGGRETQYF
TRBJ2-1,TRBV9,CASSAGTGEYNEQFF
TRBJ2-7,TRBV6-2/TRBV6-3,CASSYDTGGGYEQYF
TRBJ2-7,TRBV12-3/TRBV12-4,CASNLSGGYEQYF
TRBJ1-6,TRBV5-6,CAGSLGHRVSYNSPLHF
TRBJ2-2,TRBV5-1,CASTKLTGALPGELFF
TRBJ2-7,TRBV5-1,CASSPGGWTGTEQYF
TRBJ2-3,TRBV9,CASSATPSSTDTQYF
TRBJ2-7,TRBV11-2,CASSLQRTTSYEQYF
TRBJ1-1,TRBV6-2/TRBV6-3,CASSYGRVKAFF
TRBJ1-1,TRBV6-4,CASSPSLDGNTEAFF
TRBJ1-2,TRBV28,CASSFGQGVGGYTF
TRBJ2-1,TRBV9,CASSVDGGLNEQFF
TRBJ1-2,TRBV5-1,CASSPETGTYGYTF